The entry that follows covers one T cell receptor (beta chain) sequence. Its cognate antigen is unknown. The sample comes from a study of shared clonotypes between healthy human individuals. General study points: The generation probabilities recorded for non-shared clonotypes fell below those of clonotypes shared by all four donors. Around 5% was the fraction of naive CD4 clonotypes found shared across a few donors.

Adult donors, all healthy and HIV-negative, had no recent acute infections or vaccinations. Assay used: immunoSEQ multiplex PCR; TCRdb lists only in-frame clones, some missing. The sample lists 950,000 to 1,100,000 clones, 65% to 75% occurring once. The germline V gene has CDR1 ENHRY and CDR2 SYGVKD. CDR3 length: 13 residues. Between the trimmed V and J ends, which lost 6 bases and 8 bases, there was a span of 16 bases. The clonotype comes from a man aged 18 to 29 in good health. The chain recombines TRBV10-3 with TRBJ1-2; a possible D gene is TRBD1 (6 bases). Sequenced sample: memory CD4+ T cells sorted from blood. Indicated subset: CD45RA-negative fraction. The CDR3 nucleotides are TGTGCCATCAGGACACGAGGGGGAGAAGGCTACACCTTC. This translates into CAIRTRGGEGYTF.